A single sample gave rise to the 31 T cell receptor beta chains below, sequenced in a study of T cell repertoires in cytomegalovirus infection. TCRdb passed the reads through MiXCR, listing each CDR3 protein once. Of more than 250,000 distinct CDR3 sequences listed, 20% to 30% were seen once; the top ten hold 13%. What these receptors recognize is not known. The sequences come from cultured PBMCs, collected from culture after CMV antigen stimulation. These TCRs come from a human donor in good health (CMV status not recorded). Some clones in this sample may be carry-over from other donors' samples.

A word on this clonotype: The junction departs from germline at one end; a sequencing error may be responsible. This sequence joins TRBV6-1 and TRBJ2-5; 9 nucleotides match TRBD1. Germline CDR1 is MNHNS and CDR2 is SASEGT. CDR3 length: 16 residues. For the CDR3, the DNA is TGTGCCAGCAGGGAAGGGACAGGGACGAGACAAGAGACCCAGTACTTC. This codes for CASREGTGTRQETQYF.

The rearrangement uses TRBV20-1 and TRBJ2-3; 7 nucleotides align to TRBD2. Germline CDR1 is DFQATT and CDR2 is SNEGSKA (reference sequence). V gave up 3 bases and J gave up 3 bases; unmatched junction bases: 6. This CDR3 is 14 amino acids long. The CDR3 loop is CSASGSGTTDTQYF. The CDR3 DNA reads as TGCAGTGCTAGTGGCAGCGGGACGACAGATACGCAGTATTTT.

CDR3 sequence: CASTQGGEKLFF. CDR3 in DNA: TGTGCCAGCACCCAAGGAGGGGAAAAACTGTTTTTT. V is TRBV28 and J is TRBJ1-4, with D unresolved. Germline loops: CDR1 MDHEN, CDR2 SYDVKM. Trimming left V 7 bases short and J 8 bases short, with 11 bases between. The CDR3 has 12 amino acids.

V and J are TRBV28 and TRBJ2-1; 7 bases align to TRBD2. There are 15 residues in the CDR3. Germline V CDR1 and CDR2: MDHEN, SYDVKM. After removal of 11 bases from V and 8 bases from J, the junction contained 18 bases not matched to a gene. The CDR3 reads CAVKAGTLGGDEQFF. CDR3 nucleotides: TGTGCCGTAAAAGCGGGAACCCTAGGTGGTGATGAGCAGTTCTTC. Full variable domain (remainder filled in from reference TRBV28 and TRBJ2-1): DVKVTQSSRYLVKRTGEKVFLECVQDMDHENMFWYRQDPGLGLRLIYFSYDVKMKEKGDIPEGYSVSREKKERFSLILESASTNQTSMYLCAVKAGTLGGDEQFFGPGTRLTVL.

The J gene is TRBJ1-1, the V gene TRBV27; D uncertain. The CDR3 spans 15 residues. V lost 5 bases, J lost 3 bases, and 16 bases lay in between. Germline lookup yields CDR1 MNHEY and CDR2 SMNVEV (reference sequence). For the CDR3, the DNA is TGTGCCAGCAGTCCCGTGGGGTATGTCGACACTGAAGCTTTCTTT. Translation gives CASSPVGYVDTEAFF.

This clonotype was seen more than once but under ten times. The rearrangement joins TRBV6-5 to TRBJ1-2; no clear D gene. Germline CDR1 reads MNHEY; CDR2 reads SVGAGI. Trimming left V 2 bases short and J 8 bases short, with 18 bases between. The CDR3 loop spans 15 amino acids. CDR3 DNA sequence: TGTGCCAGCAGTTACATCAACCGCAACTCGGGGGGCTACACCTTC. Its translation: CASSYINRNSGGYTF.

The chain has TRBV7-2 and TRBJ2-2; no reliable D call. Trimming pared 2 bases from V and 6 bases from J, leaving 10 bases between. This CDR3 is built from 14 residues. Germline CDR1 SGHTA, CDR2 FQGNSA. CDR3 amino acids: CASSLLLWSGELFF. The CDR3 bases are TGTGCCAGCAGCTTATTGTTATGGTCCGGGGAGCTGTTTTTT.

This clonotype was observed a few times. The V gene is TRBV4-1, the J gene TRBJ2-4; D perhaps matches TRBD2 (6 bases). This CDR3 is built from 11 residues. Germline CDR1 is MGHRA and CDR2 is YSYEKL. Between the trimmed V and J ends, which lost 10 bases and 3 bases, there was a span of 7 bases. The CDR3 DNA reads TGCGCCACGGGGGACAAAAACATTCAGTACTTC. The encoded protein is CATGDKNIQYF.

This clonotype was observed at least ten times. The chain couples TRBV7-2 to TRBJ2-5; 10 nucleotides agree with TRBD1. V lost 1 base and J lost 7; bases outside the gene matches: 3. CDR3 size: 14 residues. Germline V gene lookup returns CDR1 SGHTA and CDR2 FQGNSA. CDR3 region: CASSLEGTGVTQYF. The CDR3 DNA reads TGTGCCAGCAGCTTAGAGGGGACAGGGGTGACCCAGTACTTC. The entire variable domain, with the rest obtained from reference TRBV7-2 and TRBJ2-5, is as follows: GAGVSQSPSNKVTEKGKDVELRCDPISGHTALYWYRQSLGQGLEFLIYFQGNSAPDKSGLPSDRFSAERTGGSVSTLTIQRTQQEDSAVYLCASSLEGTGVTQYFGPGTRLLVL.

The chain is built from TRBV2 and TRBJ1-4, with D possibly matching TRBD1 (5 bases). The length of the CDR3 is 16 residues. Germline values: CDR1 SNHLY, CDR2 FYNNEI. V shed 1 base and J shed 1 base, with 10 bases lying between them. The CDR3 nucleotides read TGTGCCAGCAGTGAAGTGGGGGTCTTAACTAATGAAAAACTGTTTTTT. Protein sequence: CASSEVGVLTNEKLFF.

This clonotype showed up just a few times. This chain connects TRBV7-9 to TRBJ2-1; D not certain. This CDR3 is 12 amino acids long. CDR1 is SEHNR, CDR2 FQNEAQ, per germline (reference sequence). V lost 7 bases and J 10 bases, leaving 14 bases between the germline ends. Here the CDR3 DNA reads TGTGCCAGCACCCCGAAGTGGGGAGAGCAGTTCTTC. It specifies CASTPKWGEQFF.

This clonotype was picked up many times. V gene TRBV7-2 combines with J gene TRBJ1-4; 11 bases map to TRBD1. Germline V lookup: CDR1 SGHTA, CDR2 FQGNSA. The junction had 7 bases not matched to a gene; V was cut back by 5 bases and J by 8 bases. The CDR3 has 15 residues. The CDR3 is CASSRTGTGGEKLFF. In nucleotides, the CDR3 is TGTGCCAGCAGCCGTACCGGGACAGGGGGAGAAAAACTGTTTTTT. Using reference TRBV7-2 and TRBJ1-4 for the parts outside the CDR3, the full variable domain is GAGVSQSPSNKVTEKGKDVELRCDPISGHTALYWYRQSLGQGLEFLIYFQGNSAPDKSGLPSDRFSAERTGGSVSTLTIQRTQQEDSAVYLCASSRTGTGGEKLFFGSGTQLSVL.

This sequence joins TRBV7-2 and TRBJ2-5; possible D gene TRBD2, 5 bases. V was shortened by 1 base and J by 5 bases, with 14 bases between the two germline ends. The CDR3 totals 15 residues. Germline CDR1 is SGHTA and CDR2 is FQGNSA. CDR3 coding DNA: TGTGCCAGCAGCTTAGGAGGGAGTGGTGGGGAGACCCAGTACTTC. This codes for CASSLGGSGGETQYF.

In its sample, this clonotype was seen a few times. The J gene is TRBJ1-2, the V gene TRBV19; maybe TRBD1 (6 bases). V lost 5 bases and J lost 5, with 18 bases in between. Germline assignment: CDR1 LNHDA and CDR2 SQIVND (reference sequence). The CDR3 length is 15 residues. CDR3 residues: CASSQPTMRGYGYTF. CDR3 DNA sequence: TGTGCCAGTAGTCAACCCACAATGAGGGGGTATGGCTACACCTTC.

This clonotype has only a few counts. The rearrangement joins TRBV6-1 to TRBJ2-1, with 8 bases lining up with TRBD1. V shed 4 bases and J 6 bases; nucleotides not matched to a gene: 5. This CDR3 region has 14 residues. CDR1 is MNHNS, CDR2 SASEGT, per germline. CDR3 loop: CASSVAGGRNEQFF. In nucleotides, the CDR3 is TGTGCCAGCAGTGTAGCAGGGGGCCGCAATGAGCAGTTCTTC.

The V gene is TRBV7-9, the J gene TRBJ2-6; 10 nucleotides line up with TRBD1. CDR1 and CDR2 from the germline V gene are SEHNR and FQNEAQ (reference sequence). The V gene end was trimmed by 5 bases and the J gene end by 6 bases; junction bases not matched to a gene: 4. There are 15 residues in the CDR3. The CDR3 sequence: CASSPDRGPANVLTF. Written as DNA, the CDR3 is TGTGCCAGCAGCCCAGACAGGGGGCCGGCCAACGTCCTGACTTTC.

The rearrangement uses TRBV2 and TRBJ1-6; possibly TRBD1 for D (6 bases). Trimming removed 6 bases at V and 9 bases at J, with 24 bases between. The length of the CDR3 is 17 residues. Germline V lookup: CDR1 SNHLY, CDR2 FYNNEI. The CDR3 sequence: CASRAGAGISQSSPLHF. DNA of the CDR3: TGTGCCAGCAGGGCAGGGGCTGGTATCTCTCAGAGTTCACCCCTCCACTTT.

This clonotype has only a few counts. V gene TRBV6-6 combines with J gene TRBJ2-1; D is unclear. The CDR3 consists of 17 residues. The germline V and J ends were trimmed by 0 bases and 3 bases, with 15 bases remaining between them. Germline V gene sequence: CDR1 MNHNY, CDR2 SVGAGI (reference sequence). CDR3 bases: TGTGCCAGCAGTTACTCGAGACGGGCATCAGACTACAATGAGCAGTTCTTC. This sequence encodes CASSYSRRASDYNEQFF.

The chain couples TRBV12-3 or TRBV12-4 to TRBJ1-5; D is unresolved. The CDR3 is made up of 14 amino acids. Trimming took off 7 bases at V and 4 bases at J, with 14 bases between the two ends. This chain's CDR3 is CASTWTPTNQPQHF. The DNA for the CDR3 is TGTGCCAGCACCTGGACCCCAACTAATCAGCCCCAGCATTTT.

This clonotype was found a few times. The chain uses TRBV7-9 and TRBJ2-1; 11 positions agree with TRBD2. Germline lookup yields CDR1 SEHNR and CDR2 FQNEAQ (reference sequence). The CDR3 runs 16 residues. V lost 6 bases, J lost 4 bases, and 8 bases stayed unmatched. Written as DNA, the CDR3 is TGTGCCAGCAGTCTTAGCGGGAGGGTACGATACAATGAGCAGTTCTTC. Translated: CASSLSGRVRYNEQFF.

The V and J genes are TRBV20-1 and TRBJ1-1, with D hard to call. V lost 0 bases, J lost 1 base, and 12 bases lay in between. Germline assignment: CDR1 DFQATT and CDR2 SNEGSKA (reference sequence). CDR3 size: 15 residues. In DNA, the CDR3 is TGCAGTGCTAGAGATCCCGCAAGGCGGAACACTGAAGCTTTCTTT. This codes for CSARDPARRNTEAFF.

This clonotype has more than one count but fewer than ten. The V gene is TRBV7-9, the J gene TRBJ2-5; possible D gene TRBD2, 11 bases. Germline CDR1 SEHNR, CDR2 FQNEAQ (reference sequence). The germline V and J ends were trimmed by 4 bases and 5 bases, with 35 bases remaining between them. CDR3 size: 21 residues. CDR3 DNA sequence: TGTGCCAGCAGCTGGGGACAGGGGTCCAACTTAGCGGGAGGGCCTGCGGAGACCCAGTACTTC. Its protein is CASSWGQGSNLAGGPAETQYF. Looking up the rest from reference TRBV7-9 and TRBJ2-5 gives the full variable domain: DTGVSQNPRHKITKRGQNVTFRCDPISEHNRLYWYRQTLGQGPEFLTYFQNEAQLEKSRLLSDRFSAERPKGSFSTLEIQRTEQGDSAMYLCASSWGQGSNLAGGPAETQYFGPGTRLLVL.

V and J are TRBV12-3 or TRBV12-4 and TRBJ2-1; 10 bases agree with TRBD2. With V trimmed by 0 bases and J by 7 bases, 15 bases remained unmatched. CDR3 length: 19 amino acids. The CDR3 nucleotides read TGTGCCAGCAGTTTAGCGCGGGGGGAGCCGGGACTAGCGATTAATGAGCAGTTCTTC. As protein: CASSLARGEPGLAINEQFF.

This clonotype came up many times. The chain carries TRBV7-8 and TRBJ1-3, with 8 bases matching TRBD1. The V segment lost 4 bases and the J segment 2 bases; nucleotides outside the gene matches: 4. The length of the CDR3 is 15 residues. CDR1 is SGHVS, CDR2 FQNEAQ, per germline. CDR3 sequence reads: CASSSQTGAGNTIYF. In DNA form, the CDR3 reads TGTGCCAGCAGCTCACAGACAGGGGCTGGAAACACCATATATTTT.

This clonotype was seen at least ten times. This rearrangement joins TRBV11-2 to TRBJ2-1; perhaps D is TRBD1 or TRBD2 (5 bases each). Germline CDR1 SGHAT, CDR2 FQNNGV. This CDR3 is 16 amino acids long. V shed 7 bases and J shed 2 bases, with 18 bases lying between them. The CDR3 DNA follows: TGTGCCAGCACCAGAGAGGGACCACGTGCCTACAATGAGCAGTTCTTC. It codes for CASTREGPRAYNEQFF.

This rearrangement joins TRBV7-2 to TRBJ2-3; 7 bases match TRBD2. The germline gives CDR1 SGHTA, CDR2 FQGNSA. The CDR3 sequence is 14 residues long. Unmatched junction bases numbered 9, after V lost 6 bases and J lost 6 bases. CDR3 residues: CASSPRLAVDTQYF. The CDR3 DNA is TGTGCCAGCAGTCCTAGACTAGCCGTTGATACGCAGTATTTT.

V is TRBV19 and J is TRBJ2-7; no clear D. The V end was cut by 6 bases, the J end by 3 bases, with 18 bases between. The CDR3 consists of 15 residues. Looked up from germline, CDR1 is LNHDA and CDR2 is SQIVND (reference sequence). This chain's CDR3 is CASSFLLGASYEQYF. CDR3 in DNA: TGTGCCAGTAGCTTCTTATTAGGCGCTAGCTACGAGCAGTACTTC.

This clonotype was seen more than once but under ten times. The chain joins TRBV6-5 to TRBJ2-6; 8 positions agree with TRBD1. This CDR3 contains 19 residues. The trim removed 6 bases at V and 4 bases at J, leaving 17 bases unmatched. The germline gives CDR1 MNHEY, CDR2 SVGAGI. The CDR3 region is CASRRQGSYLPGGANVLTF. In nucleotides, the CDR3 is TGTGCCAGCAGAAGACAGGGGTCTTACCTCCCAGGAGGGGCCAACGTCCTGACTTTC.

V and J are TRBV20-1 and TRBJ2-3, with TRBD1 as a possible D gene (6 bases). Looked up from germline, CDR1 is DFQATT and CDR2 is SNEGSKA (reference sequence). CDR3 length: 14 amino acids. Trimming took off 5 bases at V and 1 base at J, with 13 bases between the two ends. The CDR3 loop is CSALSEGGTDTQYF. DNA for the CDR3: TGCAGTGCTCTATCCGAGGGGGGCACAGATACGCAGTATTTT.

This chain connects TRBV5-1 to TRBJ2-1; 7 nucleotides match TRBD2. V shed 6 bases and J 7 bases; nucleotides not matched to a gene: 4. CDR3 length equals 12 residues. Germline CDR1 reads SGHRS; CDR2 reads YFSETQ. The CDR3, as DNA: TGCGCCAGCAAGGCGGGAGAGAATGAGCAGTTCTTC. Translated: CASKAGENEQFF.

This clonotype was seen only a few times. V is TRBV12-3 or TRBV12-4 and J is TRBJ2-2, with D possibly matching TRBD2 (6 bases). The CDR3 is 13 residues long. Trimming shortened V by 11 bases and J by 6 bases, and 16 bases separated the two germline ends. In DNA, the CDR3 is TGTGCCTGGGCTCGCGGGACCCCCGGGGAGCTGTTTTTT. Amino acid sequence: CAWARGTPGELFF.